Following are 24 T cell receptor beta chains from one sample sequenced in a study of blood T cells in healthy people across ages. The second PCR ran about 6 to 12 cycles with a sample-barcoded 5' primer and J-beta primers. A single record per CDR3 protein comes from TCRdb applying MiXCR to the 5' RACE reads. This sample has 700,000 to 850,000 distinct CDR3 sequences, with roughly 53% found just once. The specimen was blood. All receptors come from a man aged 80 or over in good health.

The chain combines TRBV10-3 with TRBJ2-6, with D uncertain. V lost 8 bases and J 0 bases, leaving 23 bases between the germline ends. The CDR3 length is 19 residues. CDR1 ENHRY and CDR2 SYGVKD come from the germline V gene. CDR3 residues: CAISARTLAVGSGANVLTF. CDR3 in DNA: TGTGCCATCTCAGCCAGGACCTTGGCGGTAGGCTCTGGGGCCAACGTCCTGACTTTC.

This clonotype was observed a few times. The chain has TRBV29-1 and TRBJ1-1, with D unclear. V lost 6 bases and J lost 3, with 11 bases in between. Germline lookup yields CDR1 SQVTM and CDR2 ANQGSEA. The length of the CDR3 is 12 residues. CDR3 bases: TGCAGCGTAAATGACATGGACACTGAAGCTTTCTTT. Its translation is CSVNDMDTEAFF.

The chain carries TRBV12-3 or TRBV12-4 and TRBJ2-1, with 9 bases fitting TRBD1. CDR3 length: 12 amino acids. V was pared by 5 bases and J by 14 bases, with 7 bases of the junction left unmatched. CDR3 in amino acids: CASSPGTGIKFF. CDR3 nucleotides: TGTGCCAGCAGTCCAGGGACAGGGATAAAGTTCTTC.

The chain uses TRBV29-1 and TRBJ1-2; the match to TRBD1 covers 7 bases. The ends lost 4 bases at V and 7 bases at J; junction bases unmatched: 6. Per the germline V gene, CDR1 is SQVTM and CDR2 is ANQGSEA. This CDR3 is built from 12 residues. The CDR3, as DNA: TGCAGCGTTGCCGACAGGGCCGGTGGCTACACCTTC. Its translation: CSVADRAGGYTF.

V is TRBV18 and J is TRBJ2-1; 9 bases align to TRBD2. Near its end, the DNA agrees better with TRBJ2-7, so the J call may be wrong. The CDR3 consists of 16 residues. In germline, CDR1 is KGHSH, CDR2 LQKENI. CDR3 sequence reads: CASSPSSGTPYNEQYF. CDR3 DNA: TGTGCCAGCTCACCATCTAGCGGGACTCCTTACAATGAGCAGTACTTC.

The chain carries TRBV27 and TRBJ2-1; D gene uncertain. Trimming removed 5 bases at V and 2 bases at J, with 13 bases between. The CDR3 runs to 15 residues. Germline loops: CDR1 MNHEY, CDR2 SMNVEV (reference sequence). The CDR3 DNA follows: TGTGCCAGCAGTCCCTTCGCAGGTCCCTACAATGAGCAGTTCTTC. It is translated as CASSPFAGPYNEQFF.

The CDR3: CASSLSPGGWEKLFF. DNA for the CDR3: TGTGCCAGCAGCTTAAGCCCAGGGGGCTGGGAAAAACTGTTTTTT. V and J are TRBV7-2 and TRBJ1-4; 8 bases agree with TRBD1. Germline V gives CDR1 SGHTA, CDR2 FQGNSA. V was pared by 2 bases and J by 8 bases, with 7 bases of the junction left unmatched. This CDR3 region has 15 residues.

This clonotype turned up a few times. The chain uses TRBV27 and TRBJ1-2; 11 bases align to TRBD1. The CDR3 sequence is 18 residues long. The germline gives CDR1 MNHEY, CDR2 SMNVEV (reference sequence). Germline trimming cut 6 bases from V and 1 base from J; bases unmatched to any gene: 13. CDR3 amino acids: CASSQLIGTGGLNYGYTF. CDR3 bases: TGTGCCAGCAGCCAACTGATCGGGACAGGGGGTCTTAACTATGGCTACACCTTC.

Ten or more counts support this clonotype. The rearrangement joins TRBV6-5 to TRBJ2-5, with 9 positions matching TRBD2. The V gene end was trimmed by 6 bases and the J gene end by 6 bases; junction bases not matched to a gene: 8. Germline lookup yields CDR1 MNHEY and CDR2 SVGAGI. The CDR3 runs to 14 residues. Here the CDR3 reads CASRLAGNVQTQYF. For the CDR3, the DNA is TGTGCCAGCAGGCTAGCGGGAAACGTCCAGACCCAGTACTTC.

This chain uses TRBV2 with TRBJ2-7; 10 positions agree with TRBD2. The last part of the DNA fits TRBJ2-5 better; the J call may be wrong. CDR1 and CDR2 (germline): SNHLY, FYNNEI. The CDR3 runs to 13 residues. The CDR3 is CASILAGVATQYF. Here the CDR3 DNA reads TGTGCCAGCATTCTAGCGGGAGTGGCGACCCAGTACTTC.

The genes are TRBV30 and TRBJ2-5; 7 nucleotides agree with TRBD1. CDR3 length: 18 amino acids. With V trimmed by 3 bases and J by 0 bases, 16 bases remained unmatched. Germline CDR1 and CDR2: GTSNPN and SVGIG (reference sequence). The DNA for the CDR3 is TGTGCCTGGAGGACCGGGACAGAGGATCTCCTGTACCAAGAGACCCAGTACTTC. Translation gives CAWRTGTEDLLYQETQYF.

The V call is TRBV27, the J call TRBJ2-1; 8 nucleotides agree with TRBD2. The germline CDR1 and CDR2 sequences are MNHEY and SMNVEV (reference sequence). This CDR3 has 14 residues. The ends lost 5 bases at V and 10 bases at J; junction bases unmatched: 10. This chain's CDR3 is CASSTPGGSDEQFF. In nucleotides, the CDR3 is TGTGCCAGCAGTACGCCGGGAGGGTCCGACGAGCAGTTCTTC.

This clonotype has more than one count but fewer than ten. This rearrangement joins TRBV6-2 or TRBV6-3 to TRBJ2-7; D is unresolved. CDR3 length: 11 residues. Germline values: CDR1 MNHEY, CDR2 SVGEGT. V lost 7 bases to trimming and J lost 3 bases, with 7 bases between them. The CDR3 reads CASTDFYEQYF. The CDR3 bases are TGTGCCAGCACGGATTTCTACGAGCAGTACTTC.

This clonotype was counted a few times. CDR3 DNA: TGTGCCAGCAGAGAGGGGGTTTCTCGGCCAGTCGTCGAGCAGTACTTC. Its translation: CASREGVSRPVVEQYF. The V gene is TRBV6-5, the J gene TRBJ2-7; D possibly corresponds to TRBD1 (6 bases). Germline V gives CDR1 MNHEY, CDR2 SVGAGI. The CDR3 has 16 amino acids. V lost 6 bases to trimming and J lost 6 bases, with 24 bases between them.

The genes are TRBV7-2 and TRBJ2-7, with 11 bases fitting TRBD2. This CDR3 spans 15 amino acids. Looked up from germline, CDR1 is SGHTA and CDR2 is FQGNSA. V lost 6 bases, J lost 5 bases, and 9 bases stayed unmatched. The CDR3 region is CASRPQLAGAHEQYF. CDR3 bases: TGTGCCAGCAGACCTCAACTAGCGGGAGCCCACGAGCAGTACTTC.

V and J are TRBV20-1 and TRBJ2-2, with D perhaps TRBD1 or TRBD2 (5 bases each). CDR3 length equals 14 residues. Trimming took off 6 bases at V and 5 bases at J, with 16 bases between the two ends. Germline V gene data show CDR1 as DFQATT and CDR2 as SNEGSKA (reference sequence). The CDR3 protein is CSARPGRPTGELFF. The CDR3 DNA reads TGCAGTGCCAGGCCGGGACGGCCAACCGGGGAGCTGTTTTTT.

This clonotype was counted only a few times. The CDR3 here is CASSGPGEEKLFF. As DNA, the CDR3 is TGTGCCAGCAGTGGACCAGGGGAGGAAAAACTGTTTTTT. The chain uses TRBV25-1 and TRBJ1-4; perhaps TRBD1 as D (6 bases). Germline CDR1 and CDR2: MGHDK and SYGVNS. The ends were cut back, 4 bases at V and 8 bases at J, with 11 bases in the middle. There are 13 residues in the CDR3.

This clonotype has a handful of counts. This chain joins TRBV29-1 and TRBJ1-2; 9 positions match TRBD1. This CDR3 contains 12 residues. The trim removed 5 bases at V and 8 bases at J, leaving 6 bases unmatched. Germline lookup yields CDR1 SQVTM and CDR2 ANQGSEA. This CDR3 is CSVPGTGTGYTF. The CDR3 nucleotides are TGCAGCGTTCCCGGGACAGGGACCGGCTACACCTTC.

The CDR3 DNA follows: TGTGCCAGCAGTCCCAGCGTTCTAGCGGGAGTTATATACGAGCAGTACTTC. Amino acid sequence: CASSPSVLAGVIYEQYF. The V gene is TRBV6-1, the J gene TRBJ2-7; TRBD2 agrees at 10 bases. J was trimmed by 4 bases and V by 5 bases; bases with no gene match: 14. The CDR3 has 17 residues. Germline assignment: CDR1 MNHNS and CDR2 SASEGT.

This clonotype was found a few times. V is TRBV10-2 and J is TRBJ2-4; D gene unclear. The V end lost 8 bases, the J end lost 9 bases, and 8 bases lay between the germline ends. CDR1 and CDR2 from the germline V gene are WSHSY and SAAADI. The CDR3 length is 10 residues. The CDR3 here is CASGNGIQYF. CDR3 coding DNA: TGCGCCAGCGGGAATGGCATTCAGTACTTC.

The chain couples TRBV3-1 to TRBJ1-2; unclear D gene. Trimming removed 1 base at V and 7 bases at J, with 10 bases between. The length of the CDR3 is 13 residues. Looked up from germline, CDR1 is LGHDT and CDR2 is YNNKEL (reference sequence). The CDR3 is CASSQGARGGYTF. Written as DNA, the CDR3 is TGTGCCAGCAGCCAAGGGGCGCGCGGTGGCTACACCTTC.

This chain uses TRBV6-2 or TRBV6-3 with TRBJ2-7, with D possibly matching TRBD1 (5 bases). Trimming pared 2 bases from V and 2 bases from J, leaving 16 bases between. The CDR3 totals 16 residues. CDR1 and CDR2 (germline): MNHEY, SVGEGT. CDR3 in DNA: TGTGCCAGCAGTTACGGTGAAGGGGCCAAGCCCTACGAGCAGTACTTC. Amino acids: CASSYGEGAKPYEQYF.

The chain links TRBV20-1 to TRBJ2-7; TRBD1 matches at 8 bases. Germline CDR1 and CDR2: DFQATT and SNEGSKA (reference sequence). The CDR3 covers 13 residues. V was pared by 3 bases and J by 5 bases, with 6 bases of the junction left unmatched. The CDR3 loop is CSARFQGAHEQYF. CDR3 sequence (DNA): TGCAGTGCTAGGTTTCAGGGGGCTCACGAGCAGTACTTC.

The rearrangement links TRBV11-3 to TRBJ2-5; 8 nucleotides match TRBD2. This CDR3 is 15 amino acids long. Trimming at V came to 1 base and at J to 5 bases, leaving 6 bases not matched to a gene. From germline, CDR1 is SGHNT and CDR2 YENEEA. This chain's CDR3 is CASSLAGGPWETQYF. CDR3 DNA sequence: TGTGCCAGCAGCTTAGCGGGAGGGCCATGGGAGACCCAGTACTTC.